A selection of T cell receptor beta chains follows, all from one sample in a study of post-analysis software for immune sequencing data. TCRdb itself ran the PCR reads through MiXCR, one entry per CDR3 protein. The data contain roughly 170,000 distinct CDR3 sequences, about 30% of them seen just once; the ten biggest clones take up about 1.6%. What was sequenced was blood. The receptors come from a girl aged 10-17 years with multiple sclerosis. Both conserved end residues are part of each CDR3. Each record gives: D gene, J gene, clone size, V gene, CDR3 protein, CDR3 DNA. The D gene is left open where the match is weak. Expanded clones are given a class, and other clones once, few, many or no size at all.

NA,TRBJ2-7,NA,TRBV6-5,CASSPSGGFYEQYF,TGTGCCAGCAGTCCGAGCGGTGGGTTCTACGAGCAGTACTTC
NA,TRBJ2-2,few,TRBV21-1,CASSKAGQGHTGELFF,TGTGCCAGCAGCAAAGCGGGCCAGGGGCACACCGGGGAGCTGTTTTTT
NA,TRBJ2-7,NA,TRBV3-1,CASSLVGEYNEQYF,TGTGCCAGCAGCCTAGTGGGAGAGTACAACGAGCAGTACTTC
NA,TRBJ2-5,many,TRBV2,CASNVRGYQETQYF,TGTGCCAGCAACGTCAGGGGATACCAAGAGACCCAGTACTTC
NA,TRBJ2-7,many,TRBV7-2,CASRSQLGGSYEQYF,TGTGCCAGCAGAAGTCAATTGGGGGGATCCTACGAGCAGTACTTC
NA,TRBJ1-1,NA,TRBV5-1,CASSLEVAKENTESFF,TGCGCCAGCAGCTTGGAGGTCGCAAAAGAGAACACTGAATCTTTCTTT
NA,TRBJ2-5,many,TRBV29-1,CSVGAGQETQYF,TGCAGCGTCGGGGCCGGCCAAGAGACCCAGTACTTC
TRBD1,TRBJ1-1,few,TRBV12-3/TRBV12-4,CASSSQGAANTEAFF,TGTGCCAGCAGTTCCCAGGGGGCGGCGAACACTGAAGCTTTCTTT
NA,TRBJ1-5,NA,TRBV12-3/TRBV12-4,CASSLAGGDQPQHF,TGTGCCAGCAGTTTAGCAGGGGGGGATCAGCCCCAGCATTTT
TRBD1,TRBJ1-1,NA,TRBV4-1,CASSQMGQGAILNAEAFF,TGCGCCAGCAGCCAGATGGGGCAGGGGGCGATTCTGAACGCTGAAGCTTTCTTT
NA,TRBJ2-4,few,TRBV19,CAASGGDAKNIQYF,TGTGCCGCATCGGGGGGCGATGCCAAAAACATTCAGTACTTC